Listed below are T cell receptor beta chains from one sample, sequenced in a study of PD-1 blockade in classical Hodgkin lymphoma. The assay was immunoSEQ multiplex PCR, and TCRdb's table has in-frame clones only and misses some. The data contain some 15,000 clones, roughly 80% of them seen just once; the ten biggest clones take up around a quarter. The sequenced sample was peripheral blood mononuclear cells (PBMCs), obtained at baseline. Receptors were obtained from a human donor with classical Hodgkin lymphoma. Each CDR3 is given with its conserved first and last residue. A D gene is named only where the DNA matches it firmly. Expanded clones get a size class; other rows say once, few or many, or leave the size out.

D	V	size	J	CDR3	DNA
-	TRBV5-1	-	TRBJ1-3	CASAGGVGNTIYF	TGCGCCAGTGCTGGGGGGGTCGGAAACACCATATATTTT
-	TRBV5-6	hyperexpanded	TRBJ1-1	CASSLVGKTEAFF	TGTGCCAGCAGCTTGGTAGGGAAGACTGAAGCTTTCTTT
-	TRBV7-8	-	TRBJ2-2	CASSSRGPTGELFF	TGTGCCAGCAGCTCCAGGGGACCCACCGGGGAGCTGTTTTTT
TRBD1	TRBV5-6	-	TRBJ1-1	CASSLAPGGIEAFF	TGTGCCAGCAGCTTGGCCCCAGGGGGCATAGAAGCTTTCTTT
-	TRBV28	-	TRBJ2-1	CASSFWGRRYNEQFF	TGTGCCAGCAGTTTCTGGGGGCGAAGGTACAATGAGCAGTTCTTC
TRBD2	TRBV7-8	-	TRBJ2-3	CASSFSGGAGDTQYF	TGTGCCAGCAGTTTTAGCGGGGGGGCTGGAGATACGCAGTATTTT
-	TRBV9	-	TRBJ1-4	CASSVSPGSLNEKLFF	TGTGCCAGCAGCGTATCCCCGGGGAGCCTTAATGAAAAACTGTTTTTT
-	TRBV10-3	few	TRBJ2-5	CAISANVGETQYF	TGTGCCATCAGTGCGAACGTGGGAGAGACCCAGTACTTC
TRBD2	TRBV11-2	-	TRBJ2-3	CASSLVRLAGALRTDTQYF	TGTGCCAGCAGCTTAGTTCGGCTAGCGGGGGCCCTTCGCACAGATACGCAGTATTTT
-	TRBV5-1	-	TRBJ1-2	CASSFGPTTYGYTF	TGCGCCAGCAGCTTTGGACCTACCACCTATGGCTACACCTTC
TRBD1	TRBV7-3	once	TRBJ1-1	CASSLSGGGTEAFF	TGTGCCAGCAGCTTATCAGGGGGCGGCACTGAAGCTTTCTTT
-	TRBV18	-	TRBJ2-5	CASSPWSIPQETQYF	TGTGCCAGCTCACCCTGGTCGATACCGCAAGAGACCCAGTACTTC
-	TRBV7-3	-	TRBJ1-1	CASSLSAGDNTEAFF	TGTGCCAGCAGCTTATCGGCAGGGGACAACACTGAAGCTTTCTTT
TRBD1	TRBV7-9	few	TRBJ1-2	CASSRDSFYGYTF	TGTGCCAGCAGCCGGGACAGTTTCTATGGCTACACCTTC
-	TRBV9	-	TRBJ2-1	CASSVSQSADRYNEQFF	TGTGCCAGCAGCGTATCCCAGAGCGCCGATAGATACAATGAGCAGTTCTTC
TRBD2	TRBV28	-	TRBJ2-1	CASSPYTGGAYNEQFF	TGTGCCAGCAGTCCTTATACCGGGGGGGCGTACAATGAGCAGTTCTTC
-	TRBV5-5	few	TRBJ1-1	CASSLYIGGEAFF	TGTGCCAGCAGCTTGTATATCGGAGGAGAAGCTTTCTTT
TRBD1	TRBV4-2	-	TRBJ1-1	CASSQPDRVRKGTEAFF	TGTGCCAGCAGCCAACCCGACAGGGTCCGTAAAGGCACTGAAGCTTTCTTT
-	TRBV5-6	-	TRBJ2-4	CASSLDGSKNIQYF	TGTGCCAGCAGCTTGGACGGGAGCAAAAACATTCAGTACTTC
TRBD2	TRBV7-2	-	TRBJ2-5	CASSSIAAGIRQETQYF	TGTGCCAGCAGCTCCATTGCAGCGGGGATACGCCAAGAGACCCAGTACTTC
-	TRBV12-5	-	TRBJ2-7	CASGRGLLEQYF	TGTGCTAGTGGACGGGGACTGCTCGAGCAGTACTTC
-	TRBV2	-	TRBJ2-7	CASGGGEGPHEQYF	TGTGCCAGCGGAGGGGGGGAGGGCCCCCACGAGCAGTACTTC
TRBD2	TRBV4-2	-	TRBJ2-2	CASSQETSGGLNTGELFF	TGTGCCAGCAGCCAAGAGACTAGCGGGGGTCTTAACACCGGGGAGCTGTTTTTT
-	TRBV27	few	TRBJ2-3	CASSSRGRTDTQYF	TGTGCCAGCAGTTCCCGGGGTCGCACAGATACGCAGTATTTT
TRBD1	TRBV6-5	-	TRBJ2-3	CASSYSGTGTDTQYF	TGTGCCAGCAGTTACTCCGGGACAGGGACAGATACGCAGTATTTT
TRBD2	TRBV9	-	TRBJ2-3	CASSAEAGGGSDTQYF	TGTGCCAGCAGCGCTGAAGCGGGAGGGGGCTCAGATACGCAGTATTTT
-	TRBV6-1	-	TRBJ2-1	CASSVSVAPNEQFF	TGTGCCAGCAGTGTATCGGTAGCGCCCAATGAGCAGTTCTTC